The rows below give T cell receptor beta chains drawn from one sample of a study of blood T cell repertoires in COVID-19. The data were produced by immunoSEQ multiplex PCR, yet TCRdb's version contains in-frame clones alone and is incomplete. The sample has 150,000 or so clones; about 86% are singletons. Sequencing was performed on peripheral blood. These receptor sequences come from a woman in her fifties or sixties with acute or convalescent COVID-19. Both conserved end residues are part of each CDR3. D genes are given only for firm matches. Expanded clones get a size class; other rows say once, few or many, or leave the size out.

d_call: TRBD1
v_call: TRBV7-9
cdr3_length: 16
j_call: TRBJ1-2
clone_size: once
cdr3_nt: TGTGCCAGCAGCTTCTCCGGGACAGAATACTACTATGGCTACACCTTC
cdr3_aa: CASSFSGTEYYYGYTF

d_call: TRBD2
v_call: TRBV7-3
cdr3_length: 16
j_call: TRBJ2-3
clone_size: NA
cdr3_nt: TGTGCCAGCAGTCGCATTAGCGGGCGCGAGACAGATACGCAGTATTTT
cdr3_aa: CASSRISGRETDTQYF

d_call: NA
v_call: TRBV5-1
cdr3_length: 12
j_call: TRBJ2-7
clone_size: NA
cdr3_nt: TGCGCCAGCAGCTTGGAAGGGGTCGAGCAGTACTTC
cdr3_aa: CASSLEGVEQYF

d_call: NA
v_call: TRBV3-1/TRBV3-2
cdr3_length: 14
j_call: TRBJ1-2
clone_size: NA
cdr3_nt: TGTGCCAGCAGCCAAGGACAGGATAACTATGGCTACACCTTC
cdr3_aa: CASSQGQDNYGYTF

d_call: NA
v_call: TRBV10-3
cdr3_length: 15
j_call: TRBJ1-3
clone_size: NA
cdr3_nt: TGTGCCATCAACGGAGGGTCGAGCTCTGGAAACACCATATATTTT
cdr3_aa: CAINGGSSSGNTIYF

d_call: TRBD1
v_call: TRBV5-8
cdr3_length: 14
j_call: TRBJ1-6
clone_size: NA
cdr3_nt: TGTGCCAGCAGCTTGGGACAGGGGGATTCACCCCTCCACTTT
cdr3_aa: CASSLGQGDSPLHF

d_call: NA
v_call: TRBV30
cdr3_length: 12
j_call: TRBJ2-2
clone_size: NA
cdr3_nt: TGTGCCTGGAGCCTGAACACCGGGGAGCTGTTTTTT
cdr3_aa: CAWSLNTGELFF

d_call: NA
v_call: TRBV6-2/TRBV6-3
cdr3_length: 15
j_call: TRBJ1-5
clone_size: NA
cdr3_nt: TGTGCCAGCAGTTACAGGTTTGCGGGCAATCAGCCCCAGCATTTT
cdr3_aa: CASSYRFAGNQPQHF

d_call: NA
v_call: TRBV6-5
cdr3_length: 14
j_call: TRBJ2-7
clone_size: NA
cdr3_nt: TGTGCCAGCAAATTGGGCAGGGACTCCTACGAGCAGTACTTC
cdr3_aa: CASKLGRDSYEQYF

d_call: NA
v_call: TRBV29-1
cdr3_length: 13
j_call: TRBJ1-1
clone_size: NA
cdr3_nt: TGCAGCGTTGAAGAAGTTGGTGACAGTAAAGCTTTCTTT
cdr3_aa: CSVEEVGDSKAFF

d_call: NA
v_call: TRBV19
cdr3_length: 14
j_call: TRBJ2-3
clone_size: once
cdr3_nt: TGTGCCAGTTCCCCACTGCTAGCTACAGATACGCAGTATTTT
cdr3_aa: CASSPLLATDTQYF

d_call: NA
v_call: TRBV4-1
cdr3_length: 15
j_call: TRBJ1-2
clone_size: NA
cdr3_nt: TGCGCCAGCAGCCAAGGACAGGCTCCGGTCTATGGCTACACCTTC
cdr3_aa: CASSQGQAPVYGYTF

d_call: TRBD1
v_call: TRBV6-6
cdr3_length: 14
j_call: TRBJ1-5
clone_size: NA
cdr3_nt: TGTGCCAGCAGTAGGGGGACAGGCAATCAGCCCCAGCATTTT
cdr3_aa: CASSRGTGNQPQHF

d_call: TRBD1
v_call: TRBV6-6
cdr3_length: 18
j_call: TRBJ2-3
clone_size: NA
cdr3_nt: TGTGCCAGCAGTCCGTCACCCCGGACAGGACGAGTAAGAGATACGCAGTATTTT
cdr3_aa: CASSPSPRTGRVRDTQYF

d_call: NA
v_call: TRBV7-2
cdr3_length: 16
j_call: TRBJ1-5
clone_size: NA
cdr3_nt: TGTGCCAGCAGCTTAGGCCCGACGGGGGGAGGACAGCCCCAGCATTTT
cdr3_aa: CASSLGPTGGGQPQHF

d_call: NA
v_call: TRBV9
cdr3_length: 15
j_call: TRBJ1-5
clone_size: NA
cdr3_nt: TGTGCCAGCAGCGCGGAGGGAGAGGGAATTCAGCCCCAGCATTTT
cdr3_aa: CASSAEGEGIQPQHF

d_call: TRBD2
v_call: TRBV4-2
cdr3_length: 20
j_call: TRBJ2-1
clone_size: NA
cdr3_nt: TGTGCCAGCAGCCAAGAGGGACTAGCGGGGAACAACCGTTTTCGTTATGAGCAGTTCTTC
cdr3_aa: CASSQEGLAGNNRFRYEQFF

d_call: NA
v_call: TRBV7-9
cdr3_length: 16
j_call: TRBJ2-2
clone_size: NA
cdr3_nt: TGTGCCAGCAGCCACTATAAAGGGGTTAACACCGGGGAGCTGTTTTTT
cdr3_aa: CASSHYKGVNTGELFF

d_call: TRBD2
v_call: TRBV2
cdr3_length: 16
j_call: TRBJ2-1
clone_size: NA
cdr3_nt: TGTGCCAGCAGTGGTTCCGGACTAGCAGCCACCGGTGAGCAGTTCTTC
cdr3_aa: CASSGSGLAATGEQFF

d_call: NA
v_call: TRBV4-1
cdr3_length: 13
j_call: TRBJ2-3
clone_size: NA
cdr3_nt: TGCGCCAGCAGCCAGAACTTGGGCGATACGCAGTATTTT
cdr3_aa: CASSQNLGDTQYF

d_call: NA
v_call: TRBV2
cdr3_length: 13
j_call: TRBJ2-7
clone_size: once
cdr3_nt: TGTGCCAGCAGTGTTAATGGGCCCTACGAGCAGTACTTC
cdr3_aa: CASSVNGPYEQYF

d_call: NA
v_call: TRBV28
cdr3_length: 14
j_call: TRBJ1-1
clone_size: NA
cdr3_nt: TGTGCCAGCAGTTTATTCAGGGGTCGGACTGAAGCTTTCTTT
cdr3_aa: CASSLFRGRTEAFF

d_call: NA
v_call: TRBV6-6
cdr3_length: 13
j_call: TRBJ1-1
clone_size: NA
cdr3_nt: TGTGCCAGCAGTTACACAATGAACACTGAAGCTTTCTTT
cdr3_aa: CASSYTMNTEAFF

d_call: NA
v_call: TRBV6-2/TRBV6-3
cdr3_length: 14
j_call: TRBJ2-1
clone_size: NA
cdr3_nt: TGTGCCAGCAGTTATTATACGGGGTCCAATGAGCAGTTCTTC
cdr3_aa: CASSYYTGSNEQFF

d_call: NA
v_call: TRBV7-2
cdr3_length: 14
j_call: TRBJ2-7
clone_size: NA
cdr3_nt: TGTGCCAGCAGCCCAAGACAGTTATCCTACGAGCAGTACTTC
cdr3_aa: CASSPRQLSYEQYF

d_call: TRBD1
v_call: TRBV3-1/TRBV3-2
cdr3_length: 16
j_call: TRBJ1-5
clone_size: NA
cdr3_nt: TGTGCCAGCAGCCACGAGACAGGGAAACGCAATCAGCCCCAGCATTTT
cdr3_aa: CASSHETGKRNQPQHF

d_call: NA
v_call: TRBV20-1
cdr3_length: 10
j_call: TRBJ1-1
clone_size: NA
cdr3_nt: TGCAGTGCCCAGAACACTGAAGCTTTCTTT
cdr3_aa: CSAQNTEAFF

d_call: TRBD1
v_call: TRBV4-1
cdr3_length: 14
j_call: TRBJ2-3
clone_size: NA
cdr3_nt: TGCGCCAGCAGCCAAGAACAGGGGTTGGATACGCAGTATTTT
cdr3_aa: CASSQEQGLDTQYF

d_call: TRBD1
v_call: TRBV7-9
cdr3_length: 15
j_call: TRBJ2-3
clone_size: NA
cdr3_nt: TGTGCCAGCAGCTTAGGGGGGACAGGGACAGATACGCAGTATTTT
cdr3_aa: CASSLGGTGTDTQYF

d_call: NA
v_call: TRBV10-3
cdr3_length: 16
j_call: TRBJ1-4
clone_size: once
cdr3_nt: TGTGCCATCAGTGAGGACAGATTTGCAACTAATGAAAAACTGTTTTTT
cdr3_aa: CAISEDRFATNEKLFF

d_call: TRBD1
v_call: TRBV2
cdr3_length: 14
j_call: TRBJ1-2
clone_size: NA
cdr3_nt: TGTGCCAGCAATACAGGGGCGACTAACTATGGCTACACCTTC
cdr3_aa: CASNTGATNYGYTF

d_call: NA
v_call: TRBV19
cdr3_length: 13
j_call: TRBJ2-2
clone_size: NA
cdr3_nt: TGTGCCAGTAGTCGACTTACGACCGGGGAGCTGTTTTTT
cdr3_aa: CASSRLTTGELFF

d_call: TRBD2
v_call: TRBV29-1
cdr3_length: 14
j_call: TRBJ2-5
clone_size: NA
cdr3_nt: TGCAGCGTCAAGACTAGCGGGGGACAAGAGACCCAGTACTTC
cdr3_aa: CSVKTSGGQETQYF

d_call: NA
v_call: TRBV19
cdr3_length: 14
j_call: TRBJ2-1
clone_size: NA
cdr3_nt: TGTGCCAGTAGTCGACAGGGTTGGGGGGATGAGCAGTTCTTC
cdr3_aa: CASSRQGWGDEQFF